The present T cell receptor beta chain was sequenced within a study of shared clonotypes between healthy human individuals. Study details: Per donor, CD8 memory used one plate, CD8 naive used two, CD4 memory used three and CD4 naive used three. General observations from the study: Clonotypes which were not shared had lower generation probabilities than clonotypes that all four donors shared. Memory subsets generally showed lower estimated richness than naive subsets.

On this clone: Its antigen is as yet unknown.

The naive CD8 subset, CD45RO-negative cells positively selected for CCR7, excluded terminally differentiated effector memory CD45RA+ cells. J was trimmed by 5 bases and V by 4 bases; bases with no gene match: 11. CDR3 length equals 15 residues. CDR1 is SQVTM, CDR2 ANQGSEA, per germline. Clones were read by immunoSEQ multiplex PCR, and TCRdb kept only the in-frame ones, dropping some. The sample shows some 2 million clones, roughly 94% of them seen only once. This sequence was found in a man aged 18 to 30 in good health. The chain couples TRBV29-1 to TRBJ2-5, with TRBD1 identical over 9 bases. What was sequenced was naive CD8+ T cells sorted from blood. The CDR3 nucleotides are TGCAGCGTTGCTTCGGGACAGGGTTTGGTCGAGACCCAGTACTTC. Protein: CSVASGQGLVETQYF.